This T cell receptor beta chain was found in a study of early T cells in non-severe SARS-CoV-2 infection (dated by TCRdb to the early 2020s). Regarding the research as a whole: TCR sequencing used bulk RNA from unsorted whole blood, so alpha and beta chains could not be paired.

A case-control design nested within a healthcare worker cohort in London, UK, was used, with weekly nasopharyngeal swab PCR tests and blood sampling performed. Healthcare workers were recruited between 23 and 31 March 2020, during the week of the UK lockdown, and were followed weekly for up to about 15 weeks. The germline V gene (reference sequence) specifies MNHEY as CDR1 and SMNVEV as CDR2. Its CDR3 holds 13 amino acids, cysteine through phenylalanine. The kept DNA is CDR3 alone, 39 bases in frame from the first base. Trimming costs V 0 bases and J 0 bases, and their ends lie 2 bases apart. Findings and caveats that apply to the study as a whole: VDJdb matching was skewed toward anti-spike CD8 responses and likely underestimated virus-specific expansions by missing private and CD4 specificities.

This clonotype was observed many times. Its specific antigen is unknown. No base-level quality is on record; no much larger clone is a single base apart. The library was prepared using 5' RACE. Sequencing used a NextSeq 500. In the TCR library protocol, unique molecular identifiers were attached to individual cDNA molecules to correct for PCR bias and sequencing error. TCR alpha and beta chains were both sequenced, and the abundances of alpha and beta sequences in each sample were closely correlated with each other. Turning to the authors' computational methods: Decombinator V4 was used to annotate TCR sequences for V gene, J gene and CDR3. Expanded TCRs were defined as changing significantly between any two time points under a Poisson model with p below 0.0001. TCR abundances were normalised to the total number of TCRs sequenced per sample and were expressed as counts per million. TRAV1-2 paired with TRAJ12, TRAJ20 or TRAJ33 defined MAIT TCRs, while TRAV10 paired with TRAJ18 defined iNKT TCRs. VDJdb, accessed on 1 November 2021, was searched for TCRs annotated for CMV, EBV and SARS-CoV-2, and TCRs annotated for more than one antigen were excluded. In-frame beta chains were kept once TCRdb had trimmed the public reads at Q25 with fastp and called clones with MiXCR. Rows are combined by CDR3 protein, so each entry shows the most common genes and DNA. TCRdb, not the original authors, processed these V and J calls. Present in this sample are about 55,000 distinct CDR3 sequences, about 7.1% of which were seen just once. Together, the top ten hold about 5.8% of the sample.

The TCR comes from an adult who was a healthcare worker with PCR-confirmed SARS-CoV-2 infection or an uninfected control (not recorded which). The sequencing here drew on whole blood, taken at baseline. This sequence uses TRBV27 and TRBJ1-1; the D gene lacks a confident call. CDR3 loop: CASSLSMNTEAFF. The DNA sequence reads TGTGCCAGCAGTTTATCCATGAACACTGAAGCTTTCTTT.